This T cell receptor (beta chain) was observed in a study of blood T cells in healthy people across ages (dated by TCRdb to about 2015). The study in broad terms: In model experiments, template switching captured roughly one uniquely barcoded TCR beta cDNA molecule for every two T cells. The study measured age-related changes in TCR beta repertoire diversity using deep sequencing normalized with unique cDNA molecular identifiers. Four age groups were formed from the donors: young (average around 15 years), middle-aged (more than 35), aged (over 55) and long-lived (82). Two additional independent replicas of 1 million unique cDNA reads from the same blood draw were analyzed for two donors (one aged 18 to 29 and one aged 80 or older). Donors of different ages were randomly distributed across sequencing lanes to avoid experimental bias. Summary of the overall study and its limitations: Observed TCR beta diversity per million T cells fell roughly linearly with age, and a significant reduction was already apparent by age about 38. Because donor CMV infection status was unknown, age-related changes in expanded clonotypes were potentially confounded. Since profiling was done on bulk unsorted PBMCs, naive and antigen-experienced compartments could not be conclusively compared. Compared with the aged group, more naive CD4+ T cells, fewer expanded clones and increased TCR diversity were shown by the long-lived group, suggesting age selection. Estimates of total diversity based on one million sequenced T cells were regarded as lower bounds and as underestimates. The percentage of naive T cells measured by flow cytometry correlated strongly with observed TCR beta diversity.

Donors were a few dozen systemically healthy Caucasian individuals from Russia aged roughly 6 to 95 years. Approximately 9.3 milliliters of peripheral blood were drawn from each donor into EDTA-treated Vacutainer tubes. Ficoll-Paque density-gradient centrifugation was used to isolate PBMCs, with at least 6 million per sample. Total RNA was extracted from PBMCs with Trizol reagent, with at least 6 micrograms obtained per sample. The percentages of naive CD45RAhigh/CD27high T cells were determined by flow cytometry on a PBMC aliquot from every donor. With respect to this clonotype: Its antigen is unknown. Nothing much larger sits one base from this clone, and base qualities are not available.

There are 14 amino acids in the CDR3, from cysteine to phenylalanine inclusive. The only DNA kept is the CDR3, 42 bases in frame from the first base. V is pared back by 4 bases and J by 2 bases, with 6 bases lying between the germline termini. CDR1 is given as SEHNR and CDR2 as FQNEAQ, both from the germline V gene (reference sequence). The protocol used for the library was 5' RACE. Instrument on record: Illumina HiSeq 2500. A second PCR of about 7 to 12 cycles was run with a J-beta primer mix and a sample-barcoded 5' primer. A unique molecular identifier was introduced onto each TCR beta cDNA molecule by a template-switch 5' adaptor carrying 12 random nucleotides. Each sample yielded at least 2.5 million CDR3-containing paired-end reads. The Mint cDNA synthesis kit, primed by a TRBC-specific oligonucleotide, was used to synthesize first-strand cDNA from all RNA. Following uracil-DNA glycosylase treatment, a first 18-cycle PCR with universal primers M1SS and BC2_uni_R was performed on all cDNA. As for how the authors treated the data: Normalization of each sample was performed by random selection of 1 million high-quality reads, each carrying a distinct molecular identifier. Instead of being binned into consensus sequences, reads that shared molecular identifiers were thrown out. MiTCR, run with a Q25 quality threshold and the strictest error-elimination algorithm, handled CDR3 identification, clonotype clustering and error correction. A nonparametric unseen species model with Euler transformation was used to estimate a lower bound on total TCR beta diversity. TCRdb's own reprocessing of the public reads used fastp at Q25 and MiXCR and kept productive beta chains. Under each unique CDR3 protein, matching rows form one entry showing the most common genes and DNA. TCRdb, rather than the study authors, made the V and J calls. Present in this sample are about 620,000 distinct CDR3 sequences, 45% to 60% of which were seen just once. The ten top clones hold about 13% of the sample.

The specimen sequenced was blood. The rearrangement combines TRBV7-9 with TRBJ2-6; no D gene can be assigned with confidence. This receptor was obtained from a woman of 80 years or more in good health. CDR3 sequence: CASSSDAGANVLTF. Read as DNA, the sequence is TGTGCCAGCAGCTCAGATGCTGGGGCCAACGTCCTGACTTTC. Here the CDR3 is joined to the reference TRBV7-9 and TRBJ2-6 genes, and the full variable domain is: DTGVSQNPRHKITKRGQNVTFRCDPISEHNRLYWYRQTLGQGPEFLTYFQNEAQLEKSRLLSDRFSAERPKGSFSTLEIQRTEQGDSAMYLCASSSDAGANVLTFGAGSRLTVL.